A single sample gave rise to the 22 T cell receptor beta chains below, sequenced in a study of early T cells in non-severe SARS-CoV-2 infection. TCRdb used MiXCR to reprocess the 5' RACE reads, holding one entry per CDR3 protein. The repertoire holds 87,000 or so distinct CDR3 sequences, with 14% as singletons. Material for sequencing was whole blood. The receptors come from an adult who was a healthcare worker with PCR-confirmed SARS-CoV-2 infection or an uninfected control (not recorded which).

The CDR3 loop is CASSQETSGETQYF. Here the CDR3 DNA reads TGTGCCAGCAGCCAAGAGACTAGCGGGGAGACCCAGTACTTC. V and J are TRBV4-2 and TRBJ2-5, with 10 bases matching TRBD2. J gave up 5 bases and V 0 bases, and 0 bases lay outside the gene matches. The CDR3 consists of 14 residues. Germline V gene data show CDR1 as LGHNA and CDR2 as YNFKEQ.

The rearrangement joins TRBV28 to TRBJ2-7; D may correspond to TRBD1 or TRBD2 (5 bases each). V was cut by 6 bases and J by 6 bases, with 21 bases left in between. The CDR3 sequence is 15 residues long. The germline CDR1 and CDR2 sequences are MDHEN and SYDVKM. The CDR3 DNA is TGTGCCAGCAGCCCACCGGGACCCCCAACCTCCGAGCAGTACTTC. Translation: CASSPPGPPTSEQYF.

The rearrangement joins TRBV3-1 to TRBJ1-1; no clear D. The germline V gene has CDR1 LGHDT and CDR2 YNNKEL (reference sequence). The V end was cut by 4 bases, the J end by 4 bases, with 13 bases between. The CDR3 length is 14 residues. The CDR3: CASSPPVDGTEAFF. The CDR3 DNA sequence: TGTGCCAGCAGCCCCCCCGTGGACGGCACTGAAGCTTTCTTT.

The rearrangement links TRBV20-1 to TRBJ2-5; 8 nucleotides line up with TRBD2. Germline trimming cut 0 bases from V and 0 bases from J; bases unmatched to any gene: 3. The CDR3 loop spans 15 amino acids. From germline, CDR1 is DFQATT and CDR2 SNEGSKA (reference sequence). The DNA for the CDR3 is TGCAGTGCTAGAGATTTAGCGGGGTACCAAGAGACCCAGTACTTC. Translated: CSARDLAGYQETQYF.

The J gene is TRBJ2-7, the V gene TRBV18, with 7 bases identical to TRBD1. The CDR3 covers 18 residues. Germline values: CDR1 KGHSH, CDR2 LQKENI. V was pared by 3 bases and J by 0 bases, with 14 bases of the junction left unmatched. As DNA, the CDR3 is TGTGCCAGCTCACCCCCCTACTTCGACAGGGTGTACTCCTACGAGCAGTACTTC. Protein product: CASSPPYFDRVYSYEQYF.

Only a few counts were recorded for this clonotype. The chain is built from TRBV29-1 and TRBJ2-1; 11 positions agree with TRBD2. V shed 3 bases, J shed 8 bases, and the junction held 3 bases outside the gene matches. CDR3 length: 13 amino acids. Germline V gives CDR1 SQVTM, CDR2 ANQGSEA. The CDR3 bases are TGCAGCGTTGATCTAGCGGGGGGCCATGAGCAGTTCTTC. Translated: CSVDLAGGHEQFF.

Many counts were recorded for this clonotype. V gene TRBV7-3 combines with J gene TRBJ2-2; 11 bases are a match to TRBD1. Germline V gene sequence: CDR1 SGHTA, CDR2 FQGTGA. Unmatched junction bases numbered 8, after V lost 4 bases and J lost 7 bases. This CDR3 has 16 amino acids. CDR3 region: CASSSRPGQGVGELFF. CDR3 in DNA: TGTGCCAGCAGCTCACGCCCGGGACAGGGGGTCGGGGAGCTGTTTTTT.

The V gene is TRBV4-1, the J gene TRBJ1-4; 7 bases fit TRBD1. V was clipped by 0 bases and J by 3 bases; unmatched bases: 7. Germline CDR1 MGHRA, CDR2 YSYEKL. The CDR3 sequence is 17 residues long. This CDR3 reads CASSQEAPQGSNEKLFF. The CDR3 region has the DNA TGCGCCAGCAGCCAAGAGGCCCCACAGGGGTCTAATGAAAAACTGTTTTTT.

In this sample, this clonotype turned up a few times. The chain links TRBV11-2 to TRBJ2-4; D perhaps matches TRBD2 (9 bases). This CDR3 is built from 13 residues. The germline V gene encodes CDR1 SGHAT and CDR2 FQNNGV. V gave up 1 base and J gave up 14 bases, with 15 bases separating them. The CDR3 reads CASSLGAGGQEYF. In DNA, the CDR3 is TGTGCCAGCAGCTTAGGAGCGGGGGGACAGGAGTACTTC. The full variable domain, completed using reference TRBV11-2 and TRBJ2-4, is EAGVAQSPRYKIIEKRQSVAFWCNPISGHATLYWYQQILGQGPKLLIQFQNNGVVDDSQLPKDRFSAERLKGVDSTLKIQPAKLEDSAVYLCASSLGAGGQEYFGAGTRLSVL.

This clonotype was seen ten or more times. The rearrangement links TRBV20-1 to TRBJ2-1; TRBD2 matches 11 bases. The junction had 6 bases not matched to a gene; V was cut back by 3 bases and J by 2 bases. CDR1 is DFQATT, CDR2 SNEGSKA, per germline (reference sequence). CDR3 length equals 16 residues. This chain's CDR3 is CSASPLAGGTYNEQFF. The CDR3 DNA reads TGCAGTGCTAGTCCTCTAGCGGGGGGAACCTACAATGAGCAGTTCTTC.

This clonotype was observed a few times. The V and J genes are TRBV2 and TRBJ1-1; TRBD1 matches 10 bases. Germline loops: CDR1 SNHLY, CDR2 FYNNEI. The CDR3 covers 14 residues. Trimming took 6 bases from V and 5 from J; bases not matched to a gene: 6. CDR3 sequence reads: CASRGQGSGTEAFF. For the CDR3, the DNA is TGTGCCAGCAGGGGACAGGGGTCGGGGACTGAAGCTTTCTTT.

At least ten counts were recorded for this clonotype. V and J are TRBV19 and TRBJ2-2; D gene uncertain. The V gene's germline CDR1 is LNHDA and CDR2 SQIVND (reference sequence). This CDR3 is built from 16 residues. Trimming took off 4 bases at V and 4 bases at J, with 16 bases between the two ends. Here the CDR3 reads CASSTTGSWPTGELFF. Written as DNA, the CDR3 is TGTGCCAGTAGTACAACCGGGTCCTGGCCCACCGGGGAGCTGTTTTTT.

The chain couples TRBV25-1 to TRBJ2-3; a weak D match, TRBD1 (6 bases). V shed 2 bases and J shed 2 bases, with 14 bases lying between them. This CDR3 is built from 16 residues. Germline CDR1 is MGHDK and CDR2 is SYGVNS. CDR3 nucleotides: TGTGCCAGCAGTGAAGTCCAGGGGCATTACACAGATACGCAGTATTTT. This codes for CASSEVQGHYTDTQYF.

The chain is built from TRBV6-6 and TRBJ1-1, with D hard to call. CDR1 is MNHNY, CDR2 SVGAGI, per germline (reference sequence). CDR3 length: 11 amino acids. V dropped 8 bases and J dropped 5 bases, with 9 bases sitting between them. The CDR3 sequence: CASVGGTEAFF. The CDR3 DNA sequence: TGTGCCAGCGTCGGCGGGACTGAAGCTTTCTTT.

In its sample, this clonotype was seen a few times. V is TRBV6-5 and J is TRBJ2-5, with no clear D. Germline V CDR1 and CDR2: MNHEY, SVGAGI. The CDR3 runs 11 residues. V lost 7 bases and J lost 3, with 6 bases in between. The CDR3 DNA is TGTGCCAGCACCTCAGAAGAGACCCAGTACTTC. This sequence encodes CASTSEETQYF.

This chain uses TRBV7-9 with TRBJ2-1; D call uncertain. Germline CDR1 and CDR2: SEHNR and FQNEAQ (reference sequence). Trimming took 5 bases from V and 7 from J, leaving 12 bases between them. This CDR3 region has 13 residues. The CDR3 is CASSAEWRNEQFF. The DNA for the CDR3 is TGTGCCAGCAGCGCGGAATGGCGGAATGAGCAGTTCTTC. Full variable domain (remainder filled in from reference TRBV7-9 and TRBJ2-1): DTGVSQNPRHKITKRGQNVTFRCDPISEHNRLYWYRQTLGQGPEFLTYFQNEAQLEKSRLLSDRFSAERPKGSFSTLEIQRTEQGDSAMYLCASSAEWRNEQFFGPGTRLTVL.

A few counts support this clonotype. The chain employs TRBV28 and TRBJ2-6; 8 bases are a match to TRBD1. The J segment lost 0 bases and the V segment lost 10 bases, leaving 5 bases of the junction unmatched. Germline values: CDR1 MDHEN, CDR2 SYDVKM. The CDR3 is 15 amino acids. This chain's CDR3 is CAISQGGSGANVLTF. The CDR3 DNA sequence: TGTGCCATCTCACAGGGGGGCTCTGGGGCCAACGTCCTGACTTTC.

This chain uses TRBV12-3 or TRBV12-4 with TRBJ2-3; D unresolved. The ends were cut back, 3 bases at V and 0 bases at J, with 7 bases in the middle. The CDR3 runs 14 residues. The CDR3 coding sequence is TGTGCCAGCAGTTTTGAAGGGAGCACAGATACGCAGTATTTT. Protein product: CASSFEGSTDTQYF.

This clonotype was observed a handful of times. V usage is TRBV11-2 and J usage is TRBJ2-1, with 8 bases matching TRBD1. J gave up 0 bases and V 5 bases, and 6 bases lay outside the gene matches. Germline lookup yields CDR1 SGHAT and CDR2 FQNNGV. This CDR3 has 16 residues. The CDR3 DNA sequence: TGTGCCAGCAGCCTGGGACAGGCCAGCTCCTACAATGAGCAGTTCTTC. Translated: CASSLGQASSYNEQFF.

The chain links TRBV7-2 to TRBJ1-2, with a weak D call TRBD1 (5 bases). V was shortened by 5 bases and J by 2 bases, with 15 bases between the two germline ends. This CDR3 is built from 15 residues. CDR1 and CDR2 (germline): SGHTA, FQGNSA. CDR3 DNA sequence: TGTGCCAGCAGCGCCGGGACTGCCGCCAACTATGGCTACACCTTC. It encodes CASSAGTAANYGYTF.

This clonotype was counted between two and nine times. The chain links TRBV12-3 or TRBV12-4 to TRBJ1-3; no firm D call. The CDR3 is 14 residues long. Trimming left V 6 bases short and J 2 bases short, with 11 bases between. The CDR3 nucleotides read TGTGCCAGCAGCTCACCTGAGGCTGGAAACACCATATATTTT. Translating it yields CASSSPEAGNTIYF.

Only a few counts were recorded for this clonotype. The chain carries TRBV29-1 and TRBJ2-7; 7 bases fit TRBD1. From germline, CDR1 is SQVTM and CDR2 ANQGSEA. The CDR3 runs 12 residues. J lost 3 bases, V lost 2 bases, and 1 base had no gene match. The DNA of the CDR3 is TGCAGCGTTGAATCAGGGGGCTACGAGCAGTACTTC. Protein sequence: CSVESGGYEQYF.